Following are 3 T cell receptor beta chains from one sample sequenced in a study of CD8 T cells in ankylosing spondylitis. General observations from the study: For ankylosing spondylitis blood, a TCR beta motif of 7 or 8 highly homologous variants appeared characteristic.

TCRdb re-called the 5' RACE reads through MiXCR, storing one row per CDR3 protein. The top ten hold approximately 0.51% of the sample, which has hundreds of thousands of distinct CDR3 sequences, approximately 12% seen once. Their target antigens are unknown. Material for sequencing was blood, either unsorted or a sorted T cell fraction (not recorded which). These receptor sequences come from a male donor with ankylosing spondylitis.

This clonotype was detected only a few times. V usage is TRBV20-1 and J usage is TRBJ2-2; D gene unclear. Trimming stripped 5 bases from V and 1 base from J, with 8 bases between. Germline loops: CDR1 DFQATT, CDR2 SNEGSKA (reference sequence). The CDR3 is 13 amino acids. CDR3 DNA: TGCAGTGCTCCCAGATGGAACACCGGGGAGCTGTTTTTT. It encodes CSAPRWNTGELFF.

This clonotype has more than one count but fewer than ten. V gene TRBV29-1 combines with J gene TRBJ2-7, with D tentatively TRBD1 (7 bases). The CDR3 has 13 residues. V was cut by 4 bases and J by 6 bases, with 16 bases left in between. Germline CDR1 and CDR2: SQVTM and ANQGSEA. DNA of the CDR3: TGCAGCGTTGGTTTTGTCAGGGGGGTCGAGCAGTACTTC. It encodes CSVGFVRGVEQYF.

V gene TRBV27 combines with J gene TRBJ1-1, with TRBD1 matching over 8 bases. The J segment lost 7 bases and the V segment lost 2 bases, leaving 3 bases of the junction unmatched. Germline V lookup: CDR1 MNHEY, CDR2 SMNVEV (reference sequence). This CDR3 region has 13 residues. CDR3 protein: CASSLQGAGEAFF. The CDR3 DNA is TGTGCCAGCAGTTTACAGGGGGCTGGTGAAGCTTTCTTT.